This T cell receptor (beta chain) was profiled in a study of blood T cell repertoires in COVID-19. Study processing details: Using reference gene primer amplification, nucleated cell counts were estimated. Here immunoSEQ multiplex PCR was the method, and the copy in TCRdb shows in-frame clones only, minus some. From that table come the V and J calls and clone size; the DNA was used to work out D and trimming. The sample records more than 300,000 clones, around 86% being singletons. The V and J ends lost 6 bases and 8 bases respectively, with 13 bases between them. CDR1 MDHEN and CDR2 SYDVKM come from the germline V gene. This CDR3 contains 13 residues.

Source material: peripheral blood. This receptor was taken from a woman in her fifties or sixties with acute or convalescent COVID-19. V is TRBV28 and J is TRBJ2-2, with D unclear. The CDR3 region has the DNA TGTGCCAGCAGACCCTATTGGGCGGGGGAGCTGTTTTTT. This codes for CASRPYWAGELFF.